The rows below give T cell receptor beta chains drawn from one sample of a study of OX40 agonist ivuxolimab in advanced cancers. TCRdb keeps only in-frame clones here, not all; method: immunoSEQ multiplex PCR. The sample holds tens of thousands of clones, about 78% seen once. The material sequenced was CD4+ or CD8+ T cells sorted from blood, taken in a trial of the OX40 agonist ivuxolimab. The source is an adult with an advanced solid tumor such as melanoma, head and neck, liver or kidney cancer. CDR3s include the opening cysteine and the closing phenylalanine or tryptophan. A D gene is named only where the DNA matches it firmly. Some rows mark clone size as missing; the rest say once, few, many or name a class of expanded clone.

v_gene	abundance	d_gene	j_gene	CDR3nt	CDR3aa
TRBV19	.	.	TRBJ2-7	TGTGCCAGTAGTCCGGGCCCCTACGAGCAGTACTTC	CASSPGPYEQYF
TRBV6-5	.	.	TRBJ1-6	TGTGCCAGCAGTTACTCAAGTAATTCACCCCTCCACTTT	CASSYSSNSPLHF
TRBV7-6	.	TRBD1	TRBJ2-7	TGTGCCAGCAGCTCCGGGACAGTTTACGAGCAGTACTTC	CASSSGTVYEQYF
TRBV5-4	.	.	TRBJ2-3	TGTGCCAGCAGCTCTCTACTTACGGATACGCAGTATTTT	CASSSLLTDTQYF
TRBV7-2	.	TRBD1	TRBJ1-4	TGTGCCAGCAGCCCAGGGACAGGGTATCAGGAAAAACTGTTTTTT	CASSPGTGYQEKLFF
TRBV7-9	.	TRBD1	TRBJ2-5	TGTGCCAGCAGCCGAGGACAGGGGGTGGGTGAGACCCAGTACTTC	CASSRGQGVGETQYF
TRBV9	.	TRBD2	TRBJ2-1	TGTGCCAGCAGCGTCGGTCGGACGATTGTGAGCGGGGGCTCCTACAATGAGCAGTTCTTC	CASSVGRTIVSGGSYNEQFF
TRBV6-1	.	.	TRBJ2-1	TGTGCCAGCAGTGAGTCAGTTTCCTATGAGCAGTTCTTC	CASSESVSYEQFF
TRBV27	.	TRBD1	TRBJ1-5	TGTGCCAGCAGTTTAAGGACAGGGGTCGGTCAGCCCCAGCATTTT	CASSLRTGVGQPQHF
TRBV2	.	TRBD1	TRBJ1-6	TGTGCCAGCAGCCCACCGGGACAGGGACTTAGGCCCTATAATTCACCCCTCCACTTT	CASSPPGQGLRPYNSPLHF
TRBV5-1	.	.	TRBJ1-1	TGCGCCAGCAGCCCGGTTACGGGGCGAGCTGAAGCTTTCTTT	CASSPVTGRAEAFF
TRBV21-1	.	.	TRBJ2-7	TGTGCCAGCAGCAAATTTTACGGGACTAGCGGGCCCTACGACTCCTACGAGCAGTACTTC	CASSKFYGTSGPYDSYEQYF
TRBV28	.	TRBD1	TRBJ1-5	TGTGCCAGCAGTCCGGGACAGGGAGCCAATCAGCCCCAGCATTTT	CASSPGQGANQPQHF
TRBV18	.	.	TRBJ2-5	TGTGCCAGCTCACCAGACAGAGAAGAGACCCAGTACTTC	CASSPDREETQYF
TRBV4-3	.	.	TRBJ2-3	TGCGCCAGCAGCCAAGATAGGAGCGGTGCACAGAAAACGCAGTATTTT	CASSQDRSGAQKTQYF
TRBV19	.	.	TRBJ2-7	TGTGCCAGTAGTATCGCACCCTCCTACGAACAGTACTTC	CASSIAPSYEQYF
TRBV15	.	TRBD1	TRBJ2-2	TGTGCCACCAGCAGAGATTGGGACAGCAACACCGGGGAGCTGTTTTTT	CATSRDWDSNTGELFF
TRBV5-4	few	TRBD2	TRBJ2-2	TGTGCCAGCAGCCTGACTAGCGGTTCCACCGGGGAGCTGTTTTTT	CASSLTSGSTGELFF
TRBV5-4	.	TRBD1	TRBJ1-3	TGTGCCAGCAGCTTGGGACAGGGACGCTCTGGAAACACCATATATTTT	CASSLGQGRSGNTIYF
TRBV28	.	TRBD1	TRBJ1-4	TGTGCCAGCGGATCAGGACAGGTGGGATGGGGAAATGAAAAACTGTTTTTT	CASGSGQVGWGNEKLFF
TRBV7-8	.	.	TRBJ2-7	TGTGCCAGCAGCCTCGTAACAGGCTACGAGCAGTACTTC	CASSLVTGYEQYF
TRBV5-1	.	.	TRBJ2-6	TGCGCCAGCAGCTTGGATTGGGCAGGGGGGCCTGGGGCCAACGTCCTGACTTTC	CASSLDWAGGPGANVLTF
TRBV9	.	TRBD2	TRBJ2-7	TGTGCCAGCAGCGTAGAAGGGACTAGCGGGTACGAGCAGTACTTC	CASSVEGTSGYEQYF
TRBV7-8	.	.	TRBJ2-3	TGTGCCAGCAGCTTAGGGGGGCGAGATACGCAGTATTTT	CASSLGGRDTQYF
TRBV28	.	.	TRBJ2-3	TGTGCCAGCAGTTTAACGGTAGCTACTAGCACAGATACGCAGTATTTT	CASSLTVATSTDTQYF
TRBV9	few	.	TRBJ1-2	TGTGCCAGCAGCCCCGGGACCACACGGTCGTCTAACTATGGCTACACCTTC	CASSPGTTRSSNYGYTF
TRBV5-6	.	TRBD1	TRBJ2-2	TGTGCCAGCAGCTTTGGGACAGGGTTGAACACCGGGGAGCTGTTTTTT	CASSFGTGLNTGELFF
TRBV5-1	.	.	TRBJ1-2	TGCGCCAGCAGCTTCGGGACACCTTATGGCTACACCTTC	CASSFGTPYGYTF
TRBV2	.	.	TRBJ1-1	TGTGCCAGCAGTGAGGGGACAATTAACACTGAAGCTTTCTTT	CASSEGTINTEAFF
TRBV7-8	.	.	TRBJ2-7	TGTGCCAGCAGCACAGAAGGCTCCTACGAGCAGTACTTC	CASSTEGSYEQYF
TRBV5-1	once	.	TRBJ2-2	TGCGCCAGCAGGAAGGGCGGGCCAAACACCGGGGAGCTGTTTTTT	CASRKGGPNTGELFF
TRBV6-1	.	.	TRBJ2-2	TGTGCCAGCAGTGAATTTGTCGCTAGCGAACGCACCGGGGAGCTGTTTTTT	CASSEFVASERTGELFF
TRBV2	.	TRBD1	TRBJ1-2	TGTGCCAGCAGTGAAGGCCGGGACAGGGGATATGGCTACACCTTC	CASSEGRDRGYGYTF
TRBV9	.	TRBD2	TRBJ2-1	TGTGCCAGCAGCGCGGGAGGGTACAATGAGCAGTTCTTC	CASSAGGYNEQFF
TRBV7-2	.	.	TRBJ2-2	TGTGCCAGCAGCTTAGAGACCTGGAACACCGGGGAGCTGTTTTTT	CASSLETWNTGELFF
TRBV6-6	once	.	TRBJ2-1	TGTGCCAGCAACGGGGTGGGCAATGAGCAGTTCTTC	CASNGVGNEQFF
TRBV6-6	few	.	TRBJ1-5	TGTGCCAGCAGCCACGGCAGGGAGGGTCAGCCCCAGCATTTT	CASSHGREGQPQHF
TRBV5-5	.	.	TRBJ2-5	TGTGCCAGCAGTCTTAGGACACTACAAGAGACCCAGTACTTC	CASSLRTLQETQYF
TRBV5-6	.	.	TRBJ2-5	TGTGCCAGCAGCTTGGGCACCCTCCAAGAGACCCAGTACTTC	CASSLGTLQETQYF
TRBV27	.	.	TRBJ2-3	TGTGCCAGCAGTCGCCCTCCCCATACGCAGTATTTT	CASSRPPHTQYF
TRBV11-2	.	.	TRBJ2-2	TGTGCCAGCAGCTTAGGCAGGGTAGGGACCGGGGAGCTGTTTTTT	CASSLGRVGTGELFF
TRBV28	.	TRBD2	TRBJ2-7	TGTGCCAGCAGTTTCTCGGCTAGCGGGTCCTACGAGCAGTACTTC	CASSFSASGSYEQYF
TRBV28	.	.	TRBJ1-2	TGTGCCAGCAGGCCAGGAACAGGGCCTCGCTATGGCTACACCTTC	CASRPGTGPRYGYTF
TRBV29-1	few	TRBD2	TRBJ2-1	TGCAGCGTTAATGGAGGACTAGCGGGCGGGAATGAGCAGTTCTTC	CSVNGGLAGGNEQFF
TRBV7-2	few	.	TRBJ2-7	TGTGCCAGCAGCTTAGGAGGATTCTACGAGCAGTACTTC	CASSLGGFYEQYF
TRBV28	.	.	TRBJ1-1	TGTGCCAGCAGCCCCGGGCTGGCGGGTACTGAAGCTTTCTTT	CASSPGLAGTEAFF
TRBV6-6	.	TRBD1	TRBJ1-3	TGTGCCAGCAGGATCGACAGGGGCTCTGGAAACACCATATATTTT	CASRIDRGSGNTIYF
TRBV2	.	.	TRBJ1-1	TGTGCCGACGCTCGGGGGAACACTGAAGCTTTCTTT	CADARGNTEAFF
TRBV30	.	.	TRBJ1-5	TGTGCCTGGAGTAGGGACGGAATTAATCAGCCCCAGCATTTT	CAWSRDGINQPQHF
TRBV9	.	.	TRBJ2-1	TGTGCCAGCAGCGTAAGTGAGGACTACAATGAGCAGTTCTTC	CASSVSEDYNEQFF
TRBV7-9	.	.	TRBJ2-1	TGTGCCAGCAGCCCCGCGGAGCGGGTTTACAATGAGCAGTTCTTC	CASSPAERVYNEQFF
TRBV28	.	.	TRBJ2-3	TGTGCCAGCAGTTTCCGCTTAGATACGCAGTATTTT	CASSFRLDTQYF
TRBV5-6	.	TRBD2	TRBJ2-5	TGTGCCAGCAGCTTGGTTAGGACTAGCGGGAGGAGCCAAGAGACCCAGTACTTC	CASSLVRTSGRSQETQYF
TRBV6-5	.	.	TRBJ2-7	TGTGCCAGCAGTGACGGGTACTACGAGCAGTACTTC	CASSDGYYEQYF
TRBV6-5	.	.	TRBJ2-7	TGTGCCACCCTCGGACTTCACGAGCAGTACTTC	CATLGLHEQYF
TRBV4-1	.	.	TRBJ1-1	TGCGCCCCCCAAACGAGGGAGAACACTGAAGCTTTCTTT	CAPQTRENTEAFF
TRBV2	.	TRBD1	TRBJ1-2	TGTGCCAGCAGTGGGGGACAGCTAACCTACACCTTC	CASSGGQLTYTF